Sequencing of this T cell receptor beta chain was carried out in a study of CD8 T cells in ankylosing spondylitis. Of note for this clonotype: The antigen remains unidentified.

The CDR3 spans 16 residues. CDR1 is DFQATT, CDR2 SNEGSKA, per germline (reference sequence). Trimming removed 3 bases from V and 0 bases from J, with 12 bases in between. TCRdb analysed the 5' RACE reads with MiXCR anew, one entry per CDR3 protein. This table holds 800,000 to 900,000 distinct CDR3 sequences, 12% found once. Overall study results and limits: Characteristic of ankylosing spondylitis blood, it appeared, was a TCR beta motif comprising eight highly homologous variants.

The rearrangement joins TRBV20-1 to TRBJ1-6; D uncertain. The TCR sequence derives from a male donor with ankylosing spondylitis. The sequenced sample consisted of blood, either unsorted or a sorted T cell fraction (not recorded which). CDR3 sequence reads: CSARDPRSSYNSPLHF. CDR3 in DNA: TGCAGTGCTAGGGACCCCCGGAGCTCCTATAATTCACCCCTCCACTTT.